Described below is a single T cell receptor (beta chain) sequence and its context. A read error may produce the germline difference seen at one junction end. From germline, CDR1 is SSHAT and CDR2 FNYEAQ (reference sequence). The CDR3 is made up of 17 amino acids. These data come from a study of Ad26.COV2.S vaccination and SARS-CoV-2 variants. Study-level information: Donor was in the COV1001 Ad26.COV2.S trial arm.

Treatment reported: roughly 19 received Ad26.COV2.S at low or high dose, single or two shots; several received placebo; per-sample allocation not given. Following the first vaccine or placebo injection, samples were taken on day 63. Only in-frame clones appear in the TCRdb table, and some are missing; sequencing was by immunoSEQ multiplex PCR. Seen here are about 680,000 clones, about 89% observed once, and the top ten hold approximately 1.5%. This TCR came from a person aged 18-65 years who received the Ad26.COV2.S COVID-19 vaccine or a placebo. The chain joins TRBV7-7 to TRBJ2-1; TRBD2 agrees at 12 bases. The sequences come from peripheral blood, collected in a trial of Ad26.COV2.S vaccine versus placebo. The CDR3 here is CASSSSGRVVGYNEQFF. The CDR3 DNA is TGTGCTAGCAGCTCTAGCGGGAGGGTGGTCGGCTACAATGAGCAGTTCTTC.